This is a list of T cell receptor beta chains from one sample in a study of OX40 agonist ivuxolimab in advanced cancers. Clones were sequenced by immunoSEQ multiplex PCR, and TCRdb holds only the in-frame ones, with some missing. This sample has roughly 90,000 clones; about 90% occur once, and the top ten carry approximately 8.4%. Specimen: CD4+ or CD8+ T cells sorted from blood, collected in a trial of the OX40 agonist ivuxolimab. Source of these receptors: an adult with an advanced solid tumor such as melanoma, head and neck, liver or kidney cancer. Each CDR3 is given with its conserved first and last residue. The order of the fields is J gene, D gene, V gene, clone size, CDR3 DNA, CDR3 protein. D genes are given only for firm matches. Size is stated for part of the rows, as once, few or many counts, or as a class when the clone is expanded.

j_gene: TRBJ2-7
d_gene: TRBD2
v_gene: TRBV6-1
abundance: -
CDR3nt: TGTGCCAGCAGGATAGCGGGAGGTCCACTCTACGAGCAGTACTTC
CDR3aa: CASRIAGGPLYEQYF

j_gene: TRBJ2-3
d_gene: TRBD2
v_gene: TRBV6-5
abundance: -
CDR3nt: TGTGCCAGCAGTTGGCTAGCGGGAGAGGCAGATACGCAGTATTTT
CDR3aa: CASSWLAGEADTQYF

j_gene: TRBJ2-7
d_gene: TRBD1
v_gene: TRBV11-2
abundance: -
CDR3nt: TGTGCCAGCAGCTTAGGACAGGGGGAATACTCCGTCTACGAGCAGTACTTC
CDR3aa: CASSLGQGEYSVYEQYF

j_gene: TRBJ2-1
d_gene: TRBD2
v_gene: TRBV19
abundance: -
CDR3nt: TGTGCCAGTAGTACAAACTGGGGGGGGTACAATGAGCAGTTCTTC
CDR3aa: CASSTNWGGYNEQFF

j_gene: TRBJ1-1
d_gene: -
v_gene: TRBV4-1
abundance: -
CDR3nt: TGCGCCAGCAGCCAGGCAGTGGGCACTGAAGCTTTCTTT
CDR3aa: CASSQAVGTEAFF

j_gene: TRBJ1-1
d_gene: -
v_gene: TRBV7-9
abundance: few
CDR3nt: TGTGCCAGCAGCTTAGGATCGGAAGCTTTCTTT
CDR3aa: CASSLGSEAFF

j_gene: TRBJ2-3
d_gene: TRBD2
v_gene: TRBV9
abundance: -
CDR3nt: TGTGCCAGCAGCCTGGGGGGGACAGATACGCAGTATTTT
CDR3aa: CASSLGGTDTQYF

j_gene: TRBJ2-7
d_gene: TRBD1
v_gene: TRBV13
abundance: -
CDR3nt: TGTGCCAGCAGCTTAGGGGGGACAGGGGGCTACGAGCAGTACTTC
CDR3aa: CASSLGGTGGYEQYF

j_gene: TRBJ2-1
d_gene: -
v_gene: TRBV14
abundance: -
CDR3nt: TGTGCCAGCAGCCAACAGCCGCCGAGCTCCTACAATGAGCAGTTCTTC
CDR3aa: CASSQQPPSSYNEQFF

j_gene: TRBJ1-5
d_gene: -
v_gene: TRBV6-5
abundance: -
CDR3nt: TGTGCCAGCAGTCTACAGGGAAACCAGCCCCAGCATTTT
CDR3aa: CASSLQGNQPQHF

j_gene: TRBJ2-7
d_gene: TRBD2
v_gene: TRBV29-1
abundance: -
CDR3nt: TGCAGCGTTTTTACTAGCGATTACGAGCAGTACTTC
CDR3aa: CSVFTSDYEQYF

j_gene: TRBJ2-6
d_gene: -
v_gene: TRBV7-9
abundance: -
CDR3nt: TGTGCCAGCAGCTTAGAAGTCTCTGGGGCCAACGTCCTGACTTTC
CDR3aa: CASSLEVSGANVLTF

j_gene: TRBJ1-2
d_gene: -
v_gene: TRBV27
abundance: -
CDR3nt: TGTGCCAGCAGTTTTCAGAGAGATTTCGGGACGGACTATGGCTACACCTTC
CDR3aa: CASSFQRDFGTDYGYTF

j_gene: TRBJ2-6
d_gene: -
v_gene: TRBV4-1
abundance: -
CDR3nt: TGCGCCAGCAGCCAAGGGAAGGCCGGGGGCTCTGGGGCCAACGTCCTGACTTTC
CDR3aa: CASSQGKAGGSGANVLTF

j_gene: TRBJ2-1
d_gene: TRBD1
v_gene: TRBV10-3
abundance: once
CDR3nt: TGTGCCATCAGTGAGTCGAGATCGACAGGGAGCCAGTTCTTC
CDR3aa: CAISESRSTGSQFF

j_gene: TRBJ1-1
d_gene: TRBD1
v_gene: TRBV10-3
abundance: -
CDR3nt: TGTGCCATCAGGGGGACAGGAGAGGGGGGAACTGAAGCTTTCTTT
CDR3aa: CAIRGTGEGGTEAFF

j_gene: TRBJ2-7
d_gene: -
v_gene: TRBV5-6
abundance: -
CDR3nt: TGTGCCAGCAGCTTGGGTCAGGTTGTCTCCTACGAGCAGTACTTC
CDR3aa: CASSLGQVVSYEQYF

j_gene: TRBJ1-5
d_gene: TRBD1
v_gene: TRBV15
abundance: -
CDR3nt: TGTGCCACCGCCCGGGACAGGGAAGTTCAGCCCCAGCATTTT
CDR3aa: CATARDREVQPQHF

j_gene: TRBJ1-5
d_gene: -
v_gene: TRBV6-1
abundance: -
CDR3nt: TGTGCCAGCAGTGAATGGGGGAATAGCAATCAGCCCCAGCATTTT
CDR3aa: CASSEWGNSNQPQHF

j_gene: TRBJ2-3
d_gene: TRBD2
v_gene: TRBV28
abundance: -
CDR3nt: TGTGCCAGCAGTTCGGCGGGAGGCTTGACAGATACGCAGTATTTT
CDR3aa: CASSSAGGLTDTQYF

j_gene: TRBJ2-1
d_gene: TRBD2
v_gene: TRBV11-2
abundance: -
CDR3nt: TGTGCCAGCAGCTTAGTCGGGACTAGCGGGAGCCACAGTGAGCAGTTCTTC
CDR3aa: CASSLVGTSGSHSEQFF

j_gene: TRBJ2-7
d_gene: -
v_gene: TRBV9
abundance: few
CDR3nt: TGTGCCAGCAGCGTCCGGGACGACAGCTCCTACGAGCAGTACTTC
CDR3aa: CASSVRDDSSYEQYF